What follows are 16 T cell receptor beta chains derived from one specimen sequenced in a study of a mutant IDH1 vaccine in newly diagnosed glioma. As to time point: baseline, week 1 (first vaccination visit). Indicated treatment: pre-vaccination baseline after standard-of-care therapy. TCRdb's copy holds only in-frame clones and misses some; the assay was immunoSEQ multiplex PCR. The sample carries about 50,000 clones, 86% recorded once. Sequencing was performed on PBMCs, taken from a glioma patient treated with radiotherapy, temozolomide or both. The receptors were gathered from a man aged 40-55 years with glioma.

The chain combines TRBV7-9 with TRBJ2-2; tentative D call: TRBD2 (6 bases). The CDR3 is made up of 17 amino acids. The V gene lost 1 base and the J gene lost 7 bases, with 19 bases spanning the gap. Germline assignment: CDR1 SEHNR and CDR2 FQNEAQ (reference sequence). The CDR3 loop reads CASSLGRAGPFFGELFF. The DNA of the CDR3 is TGTGCCAGCAGCTTAGGGCGAGCGGGCCCCTTTTTCGGGGAGCTGTTTTTT.

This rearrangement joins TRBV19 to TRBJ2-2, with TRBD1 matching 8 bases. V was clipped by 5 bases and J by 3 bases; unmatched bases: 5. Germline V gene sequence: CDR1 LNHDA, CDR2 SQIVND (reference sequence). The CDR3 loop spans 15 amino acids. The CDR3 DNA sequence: TGTGCCAGTAGTTGGACAGGGAGAGACACCGGGGAGCTGTTTTTT. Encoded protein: CASSWTGRDTGELFF.

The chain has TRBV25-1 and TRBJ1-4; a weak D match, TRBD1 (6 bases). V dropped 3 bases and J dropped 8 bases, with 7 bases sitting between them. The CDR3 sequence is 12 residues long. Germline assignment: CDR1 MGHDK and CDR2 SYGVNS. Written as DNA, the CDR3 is TGTGCCAGCAGTGACAGGGGAGAAAAACTGTTTTTT. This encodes CASSDRGEKLFF.

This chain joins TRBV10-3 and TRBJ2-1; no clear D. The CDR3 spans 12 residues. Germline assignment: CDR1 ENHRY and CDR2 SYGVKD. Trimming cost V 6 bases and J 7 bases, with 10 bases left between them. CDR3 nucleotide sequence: TGTGCCATCAGCGACACGACGAATGAGCAGTTCTTC. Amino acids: CAISDTTNEQFF.

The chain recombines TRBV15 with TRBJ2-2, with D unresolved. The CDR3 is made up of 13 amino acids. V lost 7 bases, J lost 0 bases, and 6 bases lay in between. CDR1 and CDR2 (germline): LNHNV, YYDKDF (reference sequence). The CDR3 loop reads CATKSSNTGELFF. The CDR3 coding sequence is TGTGCCACCAAATCCTCGAACACCGGGGAGCTGTTTTTT.

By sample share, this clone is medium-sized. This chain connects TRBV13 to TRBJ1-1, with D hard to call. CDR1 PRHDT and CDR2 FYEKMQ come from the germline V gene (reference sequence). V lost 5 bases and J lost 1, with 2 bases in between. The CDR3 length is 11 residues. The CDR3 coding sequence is TGTGCCAGCAGCGAGAACACTGAAGCTTTCTTT. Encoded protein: CASSENTEAFF.

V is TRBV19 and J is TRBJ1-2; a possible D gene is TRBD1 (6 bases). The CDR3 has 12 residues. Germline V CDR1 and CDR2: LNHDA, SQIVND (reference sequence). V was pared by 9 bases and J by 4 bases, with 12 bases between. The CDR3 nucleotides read TGTGCCAGCTCAGTGGGGGCCTATGGCTACACCTTC. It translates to CASSVGAYGYTF.

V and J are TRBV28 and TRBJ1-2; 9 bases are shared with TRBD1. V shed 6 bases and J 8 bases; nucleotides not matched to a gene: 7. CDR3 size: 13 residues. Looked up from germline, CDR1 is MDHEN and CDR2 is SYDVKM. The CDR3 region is CASRLQGAQGYTF. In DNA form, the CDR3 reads TGTGCCAGCAGATTACAGGGGGCGCAGGGCTACACCTTC.

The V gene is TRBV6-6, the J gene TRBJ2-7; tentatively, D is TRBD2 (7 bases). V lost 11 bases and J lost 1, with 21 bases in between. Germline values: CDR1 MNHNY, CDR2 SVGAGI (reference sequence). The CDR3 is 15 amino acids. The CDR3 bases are TGTGCCTCCCACAGGGAGGGCAGTGGGTCCTACGAGCAGTACTTC. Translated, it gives CASHREGSGSYEQYF.

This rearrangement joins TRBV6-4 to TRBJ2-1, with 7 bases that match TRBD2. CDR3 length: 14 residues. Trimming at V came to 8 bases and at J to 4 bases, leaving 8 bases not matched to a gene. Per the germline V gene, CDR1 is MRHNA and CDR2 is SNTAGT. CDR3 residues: CASQARGGYNEQFF. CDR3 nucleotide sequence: TGTGCCAGCCAGGCCCGGGGAGGGTACAATGAGCAGTTCTTC.

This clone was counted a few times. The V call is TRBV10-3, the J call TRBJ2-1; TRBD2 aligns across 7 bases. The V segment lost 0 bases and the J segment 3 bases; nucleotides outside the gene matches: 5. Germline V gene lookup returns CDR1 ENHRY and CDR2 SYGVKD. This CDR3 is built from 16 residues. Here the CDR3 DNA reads TGTGCCATCAGTGAGTCGACGGGAGGATACTACAATGAGCAGTTCTTC. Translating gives CAISESTGGYYNEQFF.

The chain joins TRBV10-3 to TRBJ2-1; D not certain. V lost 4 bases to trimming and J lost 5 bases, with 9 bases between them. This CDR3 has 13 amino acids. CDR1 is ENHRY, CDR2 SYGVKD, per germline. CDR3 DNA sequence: TGTGCCATCAGTGGGAGAGCCGACAATGAGCAGTTCTTC. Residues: CAISGRADNEQFF.

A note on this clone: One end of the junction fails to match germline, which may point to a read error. The CDR3 reads CASRYLVNTEAFF. CDR3 nucleotide sequence: TGTGCCAGCCGTTATCTCGTGAACACTGAAGCTTTCTTT. V is TRBV6-5 and J is TRBJ1-1, with D hard to call. The CDR3 runs 13 residues. The V gene's germline CDR1 is MNHEY and CDR2 SVGAGI.

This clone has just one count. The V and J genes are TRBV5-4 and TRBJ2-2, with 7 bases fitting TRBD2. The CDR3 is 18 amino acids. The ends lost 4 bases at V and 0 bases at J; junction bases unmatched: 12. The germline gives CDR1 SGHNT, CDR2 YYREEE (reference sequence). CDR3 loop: CASSRGSSGSTNTGELFF. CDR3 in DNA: TGTGCCAGCAGCCGGGGATCTAGCGGATCTACGAACACCGGGGAGCTGTTTTTT.

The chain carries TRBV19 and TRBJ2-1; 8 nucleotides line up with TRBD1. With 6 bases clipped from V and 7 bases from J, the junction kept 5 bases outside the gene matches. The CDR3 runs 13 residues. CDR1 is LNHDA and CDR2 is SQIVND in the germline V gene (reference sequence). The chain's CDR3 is CASSGQGGNEQFF. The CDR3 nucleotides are TGTGCCAGTAGCGGACAGGGTGGGAATGAGCAGTTCTTC.

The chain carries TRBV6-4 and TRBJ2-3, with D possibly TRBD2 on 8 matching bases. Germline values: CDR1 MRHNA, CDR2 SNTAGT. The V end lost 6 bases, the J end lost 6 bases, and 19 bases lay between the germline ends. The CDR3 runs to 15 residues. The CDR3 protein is CASSLQGSGGDTQYF. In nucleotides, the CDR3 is TGTGCCAGCAGCTTACAGGGGAGCGGGGGCGATACGCAGTATTTT.